The entry that follows covers one TCR beta chain sequence. Only in-frame clones appear in the TCRdb table, and some are missing; sequencing was by immunoSEQ multiplex PCR. The sample shows about 180,000 clones, more than 75% of them seen only once. CDR1 is SGDLS, CDR2 YYNGEE, per germline. The CDR3 is 15 residues long. The J segment lost 7 bases and the V segment lost 3 bases, leaving 5 bases of the junction unmatched. This entry is derived from a study of blood T cell repertoires in COVID-19. Patients of the Seattle cohort, enrolled during active infection, were followed longitudinally. Sequencing input: peripheral blood. The receptor was isolated from an older person with COVID-19, enrolled during active disease. This chain links TRBV9 with TRBJ2-1, with 12 bases aligning to TRBD2. The CDR3 DNA sequence: TGTGCCAGCAGCGCCGGACTAGCGGGGCTAAATGAGCAGTTCTTC. It is translated as CASSAGLAGLNEQFF.